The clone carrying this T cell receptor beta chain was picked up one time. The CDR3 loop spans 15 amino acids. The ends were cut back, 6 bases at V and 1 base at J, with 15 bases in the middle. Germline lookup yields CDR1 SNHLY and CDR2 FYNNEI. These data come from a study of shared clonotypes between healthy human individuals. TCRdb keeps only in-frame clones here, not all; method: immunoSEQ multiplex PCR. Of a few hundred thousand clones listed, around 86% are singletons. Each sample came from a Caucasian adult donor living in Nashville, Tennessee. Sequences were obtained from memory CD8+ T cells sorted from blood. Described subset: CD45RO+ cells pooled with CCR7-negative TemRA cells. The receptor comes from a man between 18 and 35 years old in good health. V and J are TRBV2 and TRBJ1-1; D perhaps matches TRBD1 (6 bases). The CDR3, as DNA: TGTGCCAGCAGAGGGAGGACAGCCTCGAACACTGAAGCTTTCTTT. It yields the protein CASRGRTASNTEAFF.